The 24 T cell receptor beta chains below all came from one sample that was sequenced in a study of blood T cell repertoires in COVID-19. Sequenced by immunoSEQ multiplex PCR; TCRdb stores in-frame clones only, minus some. Of roughly 92,000 clones in the sample, almost 90% were seen once. The sequenced sample was peripheral blood. The receptors originated from a woman of 80 years or more with active or convalescent COVID-19.

The chain links TRBV19 to TRBJ1-2; D may be TRBD1 (6 bases). The CDR3 consists of 13 residues. V was cut by 4 bases and J by 7 bases, with 13 bases left in between. Germline assignment: CDR1 LNHDA and CDR2 SQIVND (reference sequence). This CDR3 reads CASSNRDTIGYTF. The CDR3 region has the DNA TGTGCCAGTAGTAACCGGGACACAATTGGCTACACCTTC.

V usage is TRBV5-1 and J usage is TRBJ1-3; D possibly corresponds to TRBD1 (5 bases). The germline CDR1 and CDR2 sequences are SGHRS and YFSETQ. Trimming shortened V by 4 bases and J by 0 bases, and 11 bases separated the two germline ends. This CDR3 has 15 residues. The CDR3 sequence is CASSAAGGSGNTIYF. CDR3 DNA sequence: TGCGCCAGCAGCGCCGCGGGGGGCTCTGGAAACACCATATATTTT.

The gene calls are TRBV6-6 and TRBJ2-5; 10 positions match TRBD2. Per the germline V gene, CDR1 is MNHNY and CDR2 is SVGAGI (reference sequence). The CDR3 extends over 17 amino acids. The junction had 10 bases not matched to a gene; V was cut back by 5 bases and J by 1 base. This CDR3 reads CASSRWTSGYPQETQYF. As DNA, the CDR3 is TGTGCCAGCAGTCGATGGACTAGCGGATACCCCCAAGAGACCCAGTACTTC.

This clone occurred a few times. The chain is built from TRBV10-1 and TRBJ2-2, with TRBD2 identical over 9 bases. The germline V gene encodes CDR1 WNHNN and CDR2 SYGVQD (reference sequence). The CDR3 is made up of 16 amino acids. V shed 3 bases and J 1 base; nucleotides not matched to a gene: 3. The DNA of the CDR3 is TGCGCCAGCAGTGATACTAGCGGGTGGAACACCGGGGAGCTGTTTTTT. This encodes CASSDTSGWNTGELFF.

This clone was found once. The rearrangement uses TRBV7-2 and TRBJ2-5, with 7 bases aligning to TRBD1. The V and J ends lost 8 bases and 3 bases, in that order; junction bases with no gene match: 6. Per the germline V gene, CDR1 is SGHTA and CDR2 is FQGNSA. CDR3 length: 13 amino acids. The CDR3 nucleotides are TGTGCCAGCCTTAAGACAGGGAAAGAGACCCAGTACTTC. Its protein is CASLKTGKETQYF. Looking up the rest from reference TRBV7-2 and TRBJ2-5 gives the full variable domain: GAGVSQSPSNKVTEKGKDVELRCDPISGHTALYWYRQSLGQGLEFLIYFQGNSAPDKSGLPSDRFSAERTGGSVSTLTIQRTQQEDSAVYLCASLKTGKETQYFGPGTRLLVL.

The chain employs TRBV7-4 and TRBJ1-5; possibly TRBD1 for D (5 bases). The CDR3 is made up of 14 amino acids. Looked up from germline, CDR1 is SGHVT and CDR2 is SQSDAQ. Trimming removed 6 bases from V and 3 bases from J, with 12 bases in between. CDR3 in DNA: TGTGCCAGCAGTGTGCCCAGGGACAATCAGCCCCAGCATTTT. Its protein is CASSVPRDNQPQHF.

The chain recombines TRBV9 with TRBJ2-1; TRBD2 agrees at 13 bases. V was clipped by 0 bases and J by 4 bases; unmatched bases: 4. Germline V gene data show CDR1 as SGDLS and CDR2 as YYNGEE. There are 17 residues in the CDR3. The CDR3 sequence: CASSVGGLAGPYNEQFF. The CDR3 DNA reads as TGTGCCAGCAGCGTAGGGGGACTAGCGGGGCCGTACAATGAGCAGTTCTTC.

This chain uses TRBV9 with TRBJ1-1; 7 bases are shared with TRBD1. This CDR3 contains 16 residues. Per germline, CDR1 SGDLS and CDR2 YYNGEE. Trimming removed 3 bases from V and 6 bases from J; junction bases left unmatched: 14. The CDR3 spells CASSAPSDRARPEAFF. The CDR3, as DNA: TGTGCCAGCAGCGCCCCCTCCGACAGGGCTCGGCCTGAAGCTTTCTTT. Complete variable domain (other parts from reference TRBV9 and TRBJ1-1): DSGVTQTPKHLITATGQRVTLRCSPRSGDLSVYWYQQSLDQGLQFLIQYYNGEERAKGNILERFSAQQFPDLHSELNLSSLELGDSALYFCASSAPSDRARPEAFFGQGTRLTVV.

The rearrangement joins TRBV4-1 to TRBJ2-1, with D possibly TRBD1 on 5 matching bases. V was cut by 0 bases and J by 1 base, with 7 bases left in between. Per the germline V gene, CDR1 is MGHRA and CDR2 is YSYEKL. This CDR3 comprises 15 residues. For the CDR3, the DNA is TGCGCCAGCAGCCAAGACAGGGTTTCCTACAATGAGCAGTTCTTC. Amino acids: CASSQDRVSYNEQFF.

CDR3 coding DNA: TGTGCCACCAGCAGAGCCCAGGGAGGTAGTGAAAAACTGTTTTTT. The encoded protein is CATSRAQGGSEKLFF. The J gene is TRBJ1-4, the V gene TRBV15; maybe TRBD1 (5 bases). The CDR3 contains 15 residues. Germline-derived CDR1 and CDR2 are LNHNV and YYDKDF (reference sequence). The V end lost 1 base, the J end lost 7 bases, and 13 bases lay between the germline ends.

The chain recombines TRBV7-2 with TRBJ1-1; D is uncertain. The V and J ends lost 2 bases and 1 base respectively, with 5 bases between them. The CDR3 covers 13 residues. The germline V gene encodes CDR1 SGHTA and CDR2 FQGNSA. The CDR3 coding sequence is TGTGCCAGCAGCTTACCAGAGAACACTGAAGCTTTCTTT. Translation: CASSLPENTEAFF.

V usage is TRBV27 and J usage is TRBJ2-2, with 8 bases identical to TRBD2. The CDR3 extends over 14 amino acids. With V trimmed by 5 bases and J by 6 bases, 5 bases remained unmatched. Per the germline V gene, CDR1 is MNHEY and CDR2 is SMNVEV (reference sequence). CDR3 protein: CASSLWTSSGELFF. The DNA for the CDR3 is TGTGCCAGCAGTCTCTGGACTAGCTCCGGGGAGCTGTTTTTT.

V usage is TRBV5-4 and J usage is TRBJ1-4; D remains unclear. This CDR3 is built from 14 residues. V was shortened by 3 bases and J by 8 bases, with 14 bases between the two germline ends. The germline gives CDR1 SGHNT, CDR2 YYREEE (reference sequence). The CDR3 spells CASSSVAEPEKLFF. In DNA form, the CDR3 reads TGTGCCAGCAGCTCGGTCGCCGAGCCGGAAAAACTGTTTTTT.

V usage is TRBV28 and J usage is TRBJ1-5, with D unclear. CDR3 length: 12 amino acids. The germline V and J ends were trimmed by 4 bases and 7 bases, with 8 bases remaining between them. CDR1 and CDR2 from the germline V gene are MDHEN and SYDVKM. CDR3: CASSSEGQPQHF. In nucleotides, the CDR3 is TGTGCCAGCAGTTCCGAGGGACAGCCCCAGCATTTT.

The rearrangement joins TRBV4-3 to TRBJ2-3; 8 bases map to TRBD2. This CDR3 is built from 15 residues. Trimming cost V 1 base and J 2 bases; bases outside gene matches: 2. Germline-derived CDR1 and CDR2 are LGHNA and YSLEER. CDR3 bases: TGCGCCAGCAGCCAAGTAGCGGGGCCCACAGATACGCAGTATTTT. Translated: CASSQVAGPTDTQYF.

The chain couples TRBV7-8 to TRBJ1-3; a weak D match, TRBD1 (5 bases). Trimming removed 3 bases at V and 4 bases at J, with 10 bases between. The length of the CDR3 is 14 residues. In germline, CDR1 is SGHVS, CDR2 FQNEAQ. The CDR3 nucleotides read TGTGCCAGCAGCTTTTCGGGGGACGGAAACACCATATATTTT. Its protein product is CASSFSGDGNTIYF.

The gene calls are TRBV28 and TRBJ1-2; 7 nucleotides match TRBD1. CDR1 is MDHEN and CDR2 is SYDVKM in the germline V gene. The junction had 11 bases not matched to a gene; V was cut back by 5 bases and J by 8 bases. The CDR3 has 14 residues. Here the CDR3 reads CASSAFDRAWGYTF. The CDR3 region has the DNA TGTGCCAGCAGTGCCTTCGACAGGGCCTGGGGCTACACCTTC.

This chain uses TRBV5-5 with TRBJ2-3, with D possibly being TRBD2 (5 bases). This CDR3 contains 17 residues. Trimming cost V 0 bases and J 4 bases, with 18 bases left between them. Germline V gene lookup returns CDR1 SGHKS and CDR2 YYEKEE (reference sequence). The CDR3 region is CASSLVVASIGADTQYF. CDR3 nucleotide sequence: TGTGCCAGCAGCTTGGTCGTAGCGTCTATCGGCGCAGATACGCAGTATTTT.

This clone was recorded only once. The rearrangement joins TRBV12-3 or TRBV12-4 to TRBJ2-1; no definite D call. CDR3 length: 12 amino acids. The V and J ends lost 7 bases and 9 bases respectively, with 13 bases between them. In nucleotides, the CDR3 is TGTGCCAGCACCCAACTCTTTGGTGAGCAGTTCTTC. Its translation is CASTQLFGEQFF.

V and J are TRBV19 and TRBJ2-1; D is perhaps TRBD2 (5 bases). Per the germline V gene, CDR1 is LNHDA and CDR2 is SQIVND (reference sequence). The CDR3 sequence is 15 residues long. Between the trimmed V and J ends, which lost 5 bases and 0 bases, there was a span of 11 bases. The CDR3 region has the DNA TGTGCCAGTAGTGGCGACTACGCCTCCTACAATGAGCAGTTCTTC. This gives the protein CASSGDYASYNEQFF.

This clone was detected only a few times. The CDR3 here is CASSQSQRNNEQFF. The DNA for the CDR3 is TGCGCCAGCAGCCAATCTCAGCGGAACAATGAGCAGTTCTTC. The rearrangement links TRBV4-3 to TRBJ2-1, with D maybe TRBD2 (5 bases). The CDR3 consists of 14 residues. V was clipped by 2 bases and J by 5 bases, with 10 bases between them. CDR1 LGHNA and CDR2 YSLEER come from the germline V gene.

The V call is TRBV2, the J call TRBJ2-1; 16 nucleotides match TRBD2. After removal of 4 bases from V and 6 bases from J, the junction contained 6 bases not matched to a gene. The germline V gene encodes CDR1 SNHLY and CDR2 FYNNEI. This CDR3 has 17 amino acids. The CDR3 spells CASSAGTSGRVGNEQFF. The CDR3 coding sequence is TGTGCCAGCAGTGCCGGGACTAGCGGGAGGGTTGGCAATGAGCAGTTCTTC.

This sequence joins TRBV5-1 and TRBJ1-4; 7 positions match TRBD1. This CDR3 comprises 16 residues. The V segment lost 5 bases and the J segment 4 bases; nucleotides outside the gene matches: 11. Germline V gives CDR1 SGHRS, CDR2 YFSETQ. This CDR3 reads CASRTLETGNNEKLFF. CDR3 DNA: TGCGCCAGCAGAACGCTCGAGACAGGGAATAATGAAAAACTGTTTTTT.

J is TRBJ1-6 and V is TRBV6-5, with 8 bases that match TRBD1. In germline, CDR1 is MNHEY, CDR2 SVGAGI. The V and J ends lost 11 bases and 2 bases, in that order; junction bases with no gene match: 5. CDR3 length: 14 residues. CDR3 in DNA: TGTGCCGGGAAGGGACAGGCCTATAATTCACCCCTCCACTTT. This codes for CAGKGQAYNSPLHF.